The sample holds a few counts of the clone carrying this TCR beta chain. The data stem from a study of regulatory T cells in long-lasting Graves disease. Study at large: Less than 3 months of antithyroid drugs had been taken by newly diagnosed Graves' patients.

The authors built TCR beta libraries using iRepertoire HTBI primers and Arm-PCR of CDR3 regions. TCRdb re-called the multiplex PCR reads with MiXCR, one entry per CDR3 protein. The sample lists a few hundred thousand distinct CDR3 sequences, around 15% occurring once. Germline CDR1 and CDR2: MNHNS and SASEGT. V shed 3 bases and J shed 5 bases, with 11 bases lying between them. The CDR3 has 14 amino acids. Time point indicated: newly diagnosed GD, antithyroid drugs for less than 3 months. PBMC-extracted RNA yielded the TCR library. This sample was also put to use in a study of T cells in Graves' hyperthyroidism and ophthalmopathy. As that study records: Lactation, pregnancy, other autoimmune disease or uncontrolled infection led to exclusion of patients.

The clonotype was recovered from a woman between 18 and 30 years old with Graves disease. The sample was peripheral blood mononuclear cells (PBMCs), taken at new diagnosis, from a patient treated with antithyroid drugs. The chain has TRBV6-1 and TRBJ1-5; D unclear. The CDR3 DNA sequence: TGTGCCAGCAGTGAGATCGCTACCGATCAGCCCCAGCATTTT. This encodes CASSEIATDQPQHF.